This T cell receptor beta chain was obtained from a study of CD8 T cells in Susac syndrome. RNA totalling about 0.45 to 1 ug underwent reverse transcription with random hexamers. TCRdb re-called the immunoSEQ multiplex PCR reads through MiXCR, storing one row per CDR3 protein. The repertoire holds 130,000 or so distinct CDR3 sequences, 94% seen once, with just over 0.095% in the top ten. Sequencing of TCR beta was performed on blood CD8+ and CD4+ T cells. Germline-derived CDR1 and CDR2 are LGHDT and YNNKEL (reference sequence). After removal of 4 bases from V and 9 bases from J, the junction contained 3 bases not matched to a gene. CDR3 size: 12 residues.

The clonotype was recovered from a human donor in good health. The V call is TRBV3-1, the J call TRBJ2-1; 7 bases match TRBD2. The sample consisted of CD4+ T cells from PBMCs. CDR3 sequence: CASSLSGGEQFF. CDR3 DNA: TGTGCCAGCAGCCTGTCGGGGGGTGAGCAGTTCTTC.